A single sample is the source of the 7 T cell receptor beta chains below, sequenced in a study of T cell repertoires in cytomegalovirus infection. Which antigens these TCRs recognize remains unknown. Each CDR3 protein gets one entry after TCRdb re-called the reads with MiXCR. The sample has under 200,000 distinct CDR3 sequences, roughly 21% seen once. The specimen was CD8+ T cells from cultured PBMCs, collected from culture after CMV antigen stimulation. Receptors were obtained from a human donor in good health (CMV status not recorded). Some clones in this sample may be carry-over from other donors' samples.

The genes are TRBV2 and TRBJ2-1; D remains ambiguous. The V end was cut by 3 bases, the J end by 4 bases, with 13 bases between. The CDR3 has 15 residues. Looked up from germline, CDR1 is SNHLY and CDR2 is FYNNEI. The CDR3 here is CASSDLPKQYNEQFF. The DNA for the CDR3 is TGTGCCAGCAGTGACCTCCCTAAGCAATACAATGAGCAGTTCTTC.

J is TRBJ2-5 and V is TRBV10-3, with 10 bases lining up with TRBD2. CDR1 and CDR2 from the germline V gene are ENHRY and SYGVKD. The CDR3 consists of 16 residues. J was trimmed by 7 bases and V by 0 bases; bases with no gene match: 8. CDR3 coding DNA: TGTGCCATCAGTGAGTCAACTAGCGGGGAGCTCTGGACCCAGTACTTC. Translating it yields CAISESTSGELWTQYF.

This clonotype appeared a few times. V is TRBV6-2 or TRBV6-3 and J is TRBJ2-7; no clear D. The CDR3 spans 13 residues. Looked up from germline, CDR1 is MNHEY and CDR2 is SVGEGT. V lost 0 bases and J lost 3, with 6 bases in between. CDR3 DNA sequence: TGTGCCAGCAGTTACTCCCGAATCTACGAGCAGTACTTC. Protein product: CASSYSRIYEQYF.

The CDR3 nucleotides are TGTGCCAGCAGCTTACACGGTTCCTACGAGCAGTACTTC. Residues: CASSLHGSYEQYF. The chain couples TRBV7-2 to TRBJ2-7; D gene unclear. Trimming stripped 2 bases from V and 1 base from J, with 6 bases between. The CDR3 contains 13 residues. Germline CDR1 SGHTA, CDR2 FQGNSA.

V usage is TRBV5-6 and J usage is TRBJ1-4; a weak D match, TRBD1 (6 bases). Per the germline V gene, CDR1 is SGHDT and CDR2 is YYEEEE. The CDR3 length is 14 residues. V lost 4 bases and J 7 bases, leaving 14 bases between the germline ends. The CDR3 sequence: CASSPGTWAEKLFF. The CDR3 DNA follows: TGTGCCAGCAGCCCAGGGACATGGGCTGAAAAACTGTTTTTT.

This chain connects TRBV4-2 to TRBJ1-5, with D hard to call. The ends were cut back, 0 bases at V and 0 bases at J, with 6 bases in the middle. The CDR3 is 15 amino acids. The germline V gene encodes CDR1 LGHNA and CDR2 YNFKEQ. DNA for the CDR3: TGTGCCAGCAGCCAAGAAGAGTATAGCAATCAGCCCCAGCATTTT. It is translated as CASSQEEYSNQPQHF.

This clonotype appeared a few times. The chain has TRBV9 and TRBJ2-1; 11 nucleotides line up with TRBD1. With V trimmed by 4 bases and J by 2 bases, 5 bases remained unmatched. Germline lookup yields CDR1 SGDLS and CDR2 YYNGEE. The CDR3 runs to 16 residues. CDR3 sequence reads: CASSPPGQGAYNEQFF. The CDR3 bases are TGTGCCAGCAGCCCACCGGGACAGGGGGCCTACAATGAGCAGTTCTTC.